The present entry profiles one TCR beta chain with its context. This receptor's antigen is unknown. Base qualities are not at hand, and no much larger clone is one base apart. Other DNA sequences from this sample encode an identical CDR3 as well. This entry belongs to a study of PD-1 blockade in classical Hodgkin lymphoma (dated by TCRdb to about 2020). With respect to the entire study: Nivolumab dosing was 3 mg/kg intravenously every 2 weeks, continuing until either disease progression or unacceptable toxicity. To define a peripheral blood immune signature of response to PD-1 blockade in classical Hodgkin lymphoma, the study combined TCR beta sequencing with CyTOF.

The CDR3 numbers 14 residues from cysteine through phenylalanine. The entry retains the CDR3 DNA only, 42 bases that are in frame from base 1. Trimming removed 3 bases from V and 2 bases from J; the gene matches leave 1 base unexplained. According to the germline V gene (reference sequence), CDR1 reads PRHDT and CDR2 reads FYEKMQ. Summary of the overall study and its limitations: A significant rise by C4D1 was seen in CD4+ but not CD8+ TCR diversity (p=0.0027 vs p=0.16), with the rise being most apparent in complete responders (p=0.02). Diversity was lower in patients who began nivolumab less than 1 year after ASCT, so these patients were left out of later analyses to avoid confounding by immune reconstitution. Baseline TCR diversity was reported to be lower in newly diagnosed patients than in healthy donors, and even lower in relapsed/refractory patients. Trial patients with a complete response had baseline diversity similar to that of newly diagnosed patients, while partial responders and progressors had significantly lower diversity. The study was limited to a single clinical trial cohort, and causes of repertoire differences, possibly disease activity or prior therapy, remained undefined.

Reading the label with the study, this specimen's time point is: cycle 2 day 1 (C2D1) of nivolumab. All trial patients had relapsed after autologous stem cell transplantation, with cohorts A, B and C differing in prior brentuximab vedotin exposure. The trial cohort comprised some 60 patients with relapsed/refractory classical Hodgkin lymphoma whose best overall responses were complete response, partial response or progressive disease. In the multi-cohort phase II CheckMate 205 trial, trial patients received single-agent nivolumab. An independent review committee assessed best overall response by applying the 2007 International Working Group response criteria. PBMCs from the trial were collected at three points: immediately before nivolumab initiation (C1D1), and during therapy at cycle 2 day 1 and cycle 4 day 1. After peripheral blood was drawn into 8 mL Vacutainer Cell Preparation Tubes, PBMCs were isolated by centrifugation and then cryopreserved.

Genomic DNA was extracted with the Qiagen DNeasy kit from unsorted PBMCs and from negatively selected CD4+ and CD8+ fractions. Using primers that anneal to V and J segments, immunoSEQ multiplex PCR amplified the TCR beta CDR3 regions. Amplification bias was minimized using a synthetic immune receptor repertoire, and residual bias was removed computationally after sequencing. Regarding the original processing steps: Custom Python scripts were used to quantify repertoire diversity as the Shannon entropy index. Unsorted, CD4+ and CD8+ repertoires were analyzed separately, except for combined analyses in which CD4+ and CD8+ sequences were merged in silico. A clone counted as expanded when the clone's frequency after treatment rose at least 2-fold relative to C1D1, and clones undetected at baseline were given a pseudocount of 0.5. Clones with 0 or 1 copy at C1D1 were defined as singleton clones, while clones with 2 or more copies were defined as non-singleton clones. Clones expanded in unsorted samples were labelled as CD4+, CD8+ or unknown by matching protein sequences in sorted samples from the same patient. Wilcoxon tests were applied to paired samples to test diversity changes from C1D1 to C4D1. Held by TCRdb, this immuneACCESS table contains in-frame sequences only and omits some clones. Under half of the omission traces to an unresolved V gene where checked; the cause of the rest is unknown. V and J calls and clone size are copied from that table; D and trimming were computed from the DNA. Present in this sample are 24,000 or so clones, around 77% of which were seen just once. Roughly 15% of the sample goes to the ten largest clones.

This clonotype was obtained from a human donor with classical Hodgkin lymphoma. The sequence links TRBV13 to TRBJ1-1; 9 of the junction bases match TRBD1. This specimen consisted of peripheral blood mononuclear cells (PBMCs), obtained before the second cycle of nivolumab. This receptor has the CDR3 CASSLGQGNTEAFF. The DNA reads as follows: TGTGCCAGCAGCTTGGGACAGGGTAACACTGAAGCTTTCTTT.